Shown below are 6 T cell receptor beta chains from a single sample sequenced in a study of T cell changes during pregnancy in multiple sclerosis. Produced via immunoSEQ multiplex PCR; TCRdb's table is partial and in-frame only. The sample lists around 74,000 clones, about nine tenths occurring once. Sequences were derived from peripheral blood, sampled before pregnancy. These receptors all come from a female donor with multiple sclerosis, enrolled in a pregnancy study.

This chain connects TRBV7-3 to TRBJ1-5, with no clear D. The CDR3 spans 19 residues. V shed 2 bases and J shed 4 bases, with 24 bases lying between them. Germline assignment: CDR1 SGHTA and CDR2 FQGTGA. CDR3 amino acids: CASSLPLNVGVKSNQPQHF. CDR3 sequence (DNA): TGTGCCAGCAGCTTACCCCTTAACGTCGGAGTGAAGAGTAATCAGCCCCAGCATTTT.

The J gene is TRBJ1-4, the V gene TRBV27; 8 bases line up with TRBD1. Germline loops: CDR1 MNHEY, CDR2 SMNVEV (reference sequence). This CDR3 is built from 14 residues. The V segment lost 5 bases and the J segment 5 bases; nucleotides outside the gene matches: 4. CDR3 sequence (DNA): TGTGCCAGCAGTAGACAGGGGAAGAATGAAAAACTGTTTTTT. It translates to CASSRQGKNEKLFF.

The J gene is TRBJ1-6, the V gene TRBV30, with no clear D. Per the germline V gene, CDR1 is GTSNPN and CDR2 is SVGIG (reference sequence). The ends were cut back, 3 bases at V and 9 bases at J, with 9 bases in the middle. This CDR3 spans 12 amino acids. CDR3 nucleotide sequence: TGTGCCTGGAGCCTAGCCATTTCACCCCTCCACTTT. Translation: CAWSLAISPLHF. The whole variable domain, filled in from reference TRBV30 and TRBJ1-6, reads SQTIHQWPATLVQPVGSPLSLECTVEGTSNPNLYWYRQAAGRGLQLLFYSVGIGQISSEVPQNLSASRPQDRQFILSSKKLLLSDSGFYLCAWSLAISPLHFGNGTRLTVT.

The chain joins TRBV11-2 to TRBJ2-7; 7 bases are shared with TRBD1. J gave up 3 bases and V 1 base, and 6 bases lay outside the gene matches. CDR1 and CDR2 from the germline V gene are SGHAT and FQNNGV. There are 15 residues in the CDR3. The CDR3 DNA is TGTGCCAGCAGCTTAGCGGGACAGCGATACTACGAGCAGTACTTC. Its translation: CASSLAGQRYYEQYF.

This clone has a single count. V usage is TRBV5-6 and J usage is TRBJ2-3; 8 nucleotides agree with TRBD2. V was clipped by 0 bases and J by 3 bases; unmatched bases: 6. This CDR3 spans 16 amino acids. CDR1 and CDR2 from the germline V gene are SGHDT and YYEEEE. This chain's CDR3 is CASSLVGREETDTQYF. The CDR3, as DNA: TGTGCCAGCAGCTTGGTGGGGCGGGAGGAGACAGATACGCAGTATTTT.

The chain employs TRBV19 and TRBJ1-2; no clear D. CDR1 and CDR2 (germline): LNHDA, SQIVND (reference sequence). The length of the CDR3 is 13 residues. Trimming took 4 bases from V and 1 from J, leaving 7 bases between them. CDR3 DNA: TGTGCCAGTAGTACGACAATTAACTATGGCTACACCTTC. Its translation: CASSTTINYGYTF. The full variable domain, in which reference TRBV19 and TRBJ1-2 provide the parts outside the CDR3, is DGGITQSPKYLFRKEGQNVTLSCEQNLNHDAMYWYRQDPGQGLRLIYYSQIVNDFQKGDIAEGYSVSREKKESFPLTVTSAQKNPTAFYLCASSTTINYGYTFGSGTRLTVV.